In its sample, the clone carrying this T cell receptor (beta chain) was seen a few times. Its specificity is not known. Regions amplified from RNA transcripts were the TCR beta CDR3 regions. First-round RT-PCR with HTBI primers amplified the TCR CDR3 region. TCRdb itself ran the multiplex PCR reads through MiXCR, one entry per CDR3 protein. The sample holds over 500,000 distinct CDR3 sequences; 15% to 20% are singletons and the top ten take about 31%. In the ophthalmopathy cohort, Clinical Activity Score was at least 3, NOSPECS grade at least 4, and duration under 3 months. Together with thyroid ultrasound, orbital computed tomography, serum thyroxine and TRAb, clinical symptoms were used for diagnoses. The source of the PBMCs was less than 12 ml of fresh peripheral blood. The entry originates in a study of T cells in Graves' hyperthyroidism and ophthalmopathy. The study's findings and limits: Most thyroid clonotypes that were expanded above 0.001 also turned up in blood.

The source is a woman aged 25-40 years with Graves' ophthalmopathy. The sample comprised blood.

The CDR3 nucleotides read TGTGCCAGCAGTTACTCGTGGGTAGGCCCTTACAATGAGCAGTTCTTC. Amino acid sequence: CASSYSWVGPYNEQFF. This chain uses TRBV6-2 or TRBV6-3 with TRBJ2-1; D not certain. Germline-derived CDR1 and CDR2 are MNHEY and SVGEGT. V lost 0 bases, J lost 4 bases, and 13 bases lay in between. The CDR3 sequence is 16 residues long.